This record concerns one T cell receptor (beta chain) sequence. The primer mix had 60 Vbeta and 13 Jbeta primers. Using immunoSEQ multiplex PCR, the repertoire was profiled, and TCRdb retains in-frame clones only, with some absent. Found here are about 190,000 clones, 75% to 90% of them singletons; the top ten hold roughly 2.6%. The data are from a study of cytomegalovirus exposure and HLA in healthy donors. Between the trimmed V and J ends, which lost 3 bases and 1 base, there was a span of 18 bases. CDR1 and CDR2 (germline): SGHRS, YFSETQ. CDR3 length equals 17 residues. Sequences were obtained from PBMCs. The chain couples TRBV5-1 to TRBJ2-3, with D possibly being TRBD1 (6 bases). This sequence was found in a woman in her fifties or sixties in good health and CMV-seropositive. CDR3 loop: CASSSHRDIRRTDTQYF. CDR3 nucleotide sequence: TGCGCCAGCAGCTCCCATAGGGACATTCGGCGCACAGATACGCAGTATTTT.